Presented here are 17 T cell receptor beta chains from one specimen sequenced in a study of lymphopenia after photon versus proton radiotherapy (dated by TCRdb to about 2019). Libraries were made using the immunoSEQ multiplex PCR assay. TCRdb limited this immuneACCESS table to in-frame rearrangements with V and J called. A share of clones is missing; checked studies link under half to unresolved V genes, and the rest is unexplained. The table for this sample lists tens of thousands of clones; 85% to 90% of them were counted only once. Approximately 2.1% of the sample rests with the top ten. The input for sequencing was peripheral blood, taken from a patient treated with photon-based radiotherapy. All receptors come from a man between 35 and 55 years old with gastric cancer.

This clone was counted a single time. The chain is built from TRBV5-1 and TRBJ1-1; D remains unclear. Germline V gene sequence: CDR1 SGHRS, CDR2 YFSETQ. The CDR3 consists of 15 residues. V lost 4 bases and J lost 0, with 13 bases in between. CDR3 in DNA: TGCGCCAGCAGCCCCCTTACGGTGCTGAACACTGAAGCTTTCTTT. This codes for CASSPLTVLNTEAFF.

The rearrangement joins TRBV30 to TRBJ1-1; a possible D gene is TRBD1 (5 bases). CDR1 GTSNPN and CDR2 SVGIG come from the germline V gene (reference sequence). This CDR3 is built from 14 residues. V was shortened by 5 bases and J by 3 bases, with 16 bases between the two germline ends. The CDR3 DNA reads TGTGCCTGGGCCATGCCCCTGGGGGACACTGAAGCTTTCTTT. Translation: CAWAMPLGDTEAFF.

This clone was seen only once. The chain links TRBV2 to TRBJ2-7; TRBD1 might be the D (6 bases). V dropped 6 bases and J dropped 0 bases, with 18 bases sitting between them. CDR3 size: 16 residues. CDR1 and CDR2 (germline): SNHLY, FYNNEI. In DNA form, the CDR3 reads TGTGCCAGCAGCCACACCCAGGGGATAGTCTCCTACGAGCAGTACTTC. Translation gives CASSHTQGIVSYEQYF. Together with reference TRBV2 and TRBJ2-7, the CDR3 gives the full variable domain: EPEVTQTPSHQVTQMGQEVILRCVPISNHLYFYWYRQILGQKVEFLVSFYNNEISEKSEIFDDQFSVERPDGSNFTLKIRSTKLEDSAMYFCASSHTQGIVSYEQYFGPGTRLTVT.

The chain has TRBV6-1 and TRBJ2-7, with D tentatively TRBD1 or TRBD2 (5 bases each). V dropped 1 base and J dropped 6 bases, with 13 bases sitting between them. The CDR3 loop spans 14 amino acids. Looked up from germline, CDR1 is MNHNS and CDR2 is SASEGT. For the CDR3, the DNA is TGTGCCAGCAGTGAAGGGGACCCCCGATCCGAGCAGTACTTC. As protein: CASSEGDPRSEQYF.

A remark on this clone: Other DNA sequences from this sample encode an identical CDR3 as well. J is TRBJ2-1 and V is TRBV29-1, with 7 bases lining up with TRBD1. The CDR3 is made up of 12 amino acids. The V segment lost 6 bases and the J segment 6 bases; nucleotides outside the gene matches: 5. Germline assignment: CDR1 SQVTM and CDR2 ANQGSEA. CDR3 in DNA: TGCAGCGTCAACAGGGGTCCCAATGAGCAGTTCTTC. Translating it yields CSVNRGPNEQFF.

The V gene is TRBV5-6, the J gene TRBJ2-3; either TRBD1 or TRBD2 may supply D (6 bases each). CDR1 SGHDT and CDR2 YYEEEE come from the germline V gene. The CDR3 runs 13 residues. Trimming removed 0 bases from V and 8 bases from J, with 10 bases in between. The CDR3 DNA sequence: TGTGCCAGCAGCTTGGAGGGGGGACCTACGCAGTATTTT. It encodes CASSLEGGPTQYF.

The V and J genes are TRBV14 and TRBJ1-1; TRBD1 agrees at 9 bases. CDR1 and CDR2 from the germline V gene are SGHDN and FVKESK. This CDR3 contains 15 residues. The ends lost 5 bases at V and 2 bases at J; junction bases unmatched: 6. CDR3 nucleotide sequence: TGTGCCAGCAGCTCGTACAGGGGGCCAAACACTGAAGCTTTCTTT. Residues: CASSSYRGPNTEAFF. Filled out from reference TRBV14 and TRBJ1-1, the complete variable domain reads EAGVTQFPSHSVIEKGQTVTLRCDPISGHDNLYWYRRVMGKEIKFLLHFVKESKQDESGMPNNRFLAERTGGTYSTLKVQPAELEDSGVYFCASSSYRGPNTEAFFGQGTRLTVV.

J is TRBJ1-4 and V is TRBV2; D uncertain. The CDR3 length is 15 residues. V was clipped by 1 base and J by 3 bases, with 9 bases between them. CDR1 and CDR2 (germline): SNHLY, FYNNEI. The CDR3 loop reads CASSEEWGANEKLFF. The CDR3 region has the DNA TGTGCCAGCAGTGAAGAGTGGGGAGCTAATGAAAAACTGTTTTTT.

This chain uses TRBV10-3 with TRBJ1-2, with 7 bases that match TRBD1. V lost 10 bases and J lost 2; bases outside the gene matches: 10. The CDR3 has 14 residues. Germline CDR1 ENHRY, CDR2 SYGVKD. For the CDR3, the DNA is TGTGCCACCAAAGGACAGGTACTAAACTATGGCTACACCTTC. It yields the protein CATKGQVLNYGYTF.

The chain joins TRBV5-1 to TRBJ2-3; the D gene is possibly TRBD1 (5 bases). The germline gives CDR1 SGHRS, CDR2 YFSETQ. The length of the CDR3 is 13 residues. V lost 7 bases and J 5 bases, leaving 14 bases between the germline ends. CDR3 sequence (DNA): TGCGCCAGCCACGACCAGGGAAAAGATACGCAGTATTTT. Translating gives CASHDQGKDTQYF. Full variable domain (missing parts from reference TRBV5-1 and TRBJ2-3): KAGVTQTPRYLIKTRGQQVTLSCSPISGHRSVSWYQQTPGQGLQFLFEYFSETQRNKGNFPGRFSGRQFSNSRSEMNVSTLELGDSALYLCASHDQGKDTQYFGPGTRLTVL.

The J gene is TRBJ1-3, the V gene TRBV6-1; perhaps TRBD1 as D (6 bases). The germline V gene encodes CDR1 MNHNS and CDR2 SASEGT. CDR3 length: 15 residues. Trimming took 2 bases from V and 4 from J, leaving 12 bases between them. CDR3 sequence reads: CASSENQGQGNTIYF. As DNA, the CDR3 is TGTGCCAGCAGTGAAAATCAGGGACAAGGAAACACCATATATTTT.

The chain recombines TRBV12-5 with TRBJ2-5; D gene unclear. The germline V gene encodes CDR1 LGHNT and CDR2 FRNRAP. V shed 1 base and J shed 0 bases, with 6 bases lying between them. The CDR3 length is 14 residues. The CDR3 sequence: CASGLGAYQETQYF. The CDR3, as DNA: TGTGCTAGTGGTTTGGGGGCGTACCAAGAGACCCAGTACTTC.

This chain's CDR3 is CASSSMVGNEKLFF. In DNA form, the CDR3 reads TGTGCCAGCAGCTCAATGGTTGGGAATGAAAAACTGTTTTTT. This chain joins TRBV7-2 and TRBJ1-4; D uncertain. CDR1 and CDR2 from the germline V gene are SGHTA and FQGNSA. Deletions cut 4 bases from V and 5 bases from J, with 11 bases between. The CDR3 totals 14 residues.

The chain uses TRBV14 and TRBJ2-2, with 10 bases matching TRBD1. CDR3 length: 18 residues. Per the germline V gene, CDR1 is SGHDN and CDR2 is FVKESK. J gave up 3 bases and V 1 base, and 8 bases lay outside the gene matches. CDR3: CASSQVNAGTGDTGELFF. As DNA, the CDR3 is TGTGCCAGCAGCCAAGTCAACGCCGGGACAGGGGACACCGGGGAGCTGTTTTTT.

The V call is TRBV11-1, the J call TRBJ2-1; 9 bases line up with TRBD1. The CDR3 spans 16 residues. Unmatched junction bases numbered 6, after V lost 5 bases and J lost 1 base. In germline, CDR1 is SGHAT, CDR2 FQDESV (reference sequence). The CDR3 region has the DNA TGTGCCAGCAGCCCCCGGGACAGGGAGTCCTACAATGAGCAGTTCTTC. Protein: CASSPRDRESYNEQFF.

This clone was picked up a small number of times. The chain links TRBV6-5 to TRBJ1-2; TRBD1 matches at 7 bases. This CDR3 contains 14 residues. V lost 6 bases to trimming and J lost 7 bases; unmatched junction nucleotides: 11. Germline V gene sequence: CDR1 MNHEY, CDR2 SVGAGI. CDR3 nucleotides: TGTGCCAGCAGCCTCGGGACAGCCCACGGTGGCTACACCTTC. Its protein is CASSLGTAHGGYTF.

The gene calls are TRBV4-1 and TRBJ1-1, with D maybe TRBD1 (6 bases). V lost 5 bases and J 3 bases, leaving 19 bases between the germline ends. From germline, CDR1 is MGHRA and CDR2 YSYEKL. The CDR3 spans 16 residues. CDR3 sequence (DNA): TGCGCCAGCAGCAAGGGGGGGGGCGTAAAAGACACTGAAGCTTTCTTT. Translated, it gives CASSKGGGVKDTEAFF.